This TCR beta chain was observed in a study of T-cell reconstitution after alpha-beta-depleted transplantation in children. Study-wide findings and caveats: Surviving thymic progenitors and recipient T cells were the source of high TCRbeta diversity at day 60 in some patients. Reportedly, only several hundred clones from non-depleted graft cells drove alpha-beta T-cell counts at about two months. Hyperexpanded clones declined; after one year, newly produced T cells mostly supplied diversity.

Unique molecular identifiers were used in preparing the TCRbeta library. TCRdb reprocessed the PCR reads with MiXCR, giving one entry per CDR3 protein. Here the sample spans about 900,000 distinct CDR3 sequences, 25% to 35% being singletons. Trimming pared 4 bases from V and 4 bases from J, leaving 14 bases between. Germline values: CDR1 SEHNR, CDR2 FQNEAQ (reference sequence). This CDR3 is 14 amino acids long. With regard to this clonotype: Antigen unknown.

The clonotype originates from a boy less than two years old who had a stem cell transplant for SCID, so the T cells may come from the graft donor. This sample comprised PBMCs, mostly from graft donor cells, obtained 360 days after TCRalphabeta/CD19-depleted stem cell transplant. The chain has TRBV7-9 and TRBJ2-7; weak D call: TRBD2 (6 bases). CDR3 nucleotides: TGTGCCAGCAGCTGGGAGGCGGACCCATACGAGCAGTACTTC. It translates to CASSWEADPYEQYF.